A single sample is the source of the 19 T cell receptor beta chains below, sequenced in a study of human versus mouse CDR3 diversity and MHC coevolution. The table came from immunoSEQ multiplex PCR; TCRdb's copy has only in-frame clones and leaves some out. The table includes tens of thousands of clones, around 94% detected once. Input material: naive CD4+ T cells from blood. Sample subset: CD45RO-negative CD62L-positive naive CD4 T cells. Every receptor here comes from a person aged 55 to 75 in good health.

DNA for the CDR3: TGTGCCAGCAGTTTTGTTGGGACTAGCGGGAGCCATGAGCAGTTCTTC. Translating gives CASSFVGTSGSHEQFF. The V and J genes are TRBV27 and TRBJ2-1; 14 bases line up with TRBD2. Unmatched junction bases numbered 6, after V lost 3 bases and J lost 8 bases. Germline-derived CDR1 and CDR2 are MNHEY and SMNVEV (reference sequence). The CDR3 is made up of 16 amino acids.

This clone was picked up a small number of times. This chain connects TRBV13 to TRBJ2-2; TRBD1 matches 9 bases. The V gene end was trimmed by 0 bases and the J gene end by 1 base; junction bases not matched to a gene: 6. The CDR3 is made up of 18 amino acids. Germline loops: CDR1 PRHDT, CDR2 FYEKMQ (reference sequence). The CDR3 protein is CASSLGIGTGRNTGELFF. Written as DNA, the CDR3 is TGTGCCAGCAGCTTAGGAATTGGGACAGGGCGGAACACCGGGGAGCTGTTTTTT.

The chain links TRBV9 to TRBJ1-1, with D perhaps TRBD1 (5 bases). Germline CDR1 is SGDLS and CDR2 is YYNGEE. CDR3 size: 15 residues. V lost 0 bases, J lost 1 base, and 10 bases lay in between. The CDR3 DNA sequence: TGTGCCAGCAGCGTAGCTCTACAGGCGAACACTGAAGCTTTCTTT. Its protein is CASSVALQANTEAFF.

The chain is built from TRBV2 and TRBJ2-5; the D gene is possibly TRBD2 (6 bases). In germline, CDR1 is SNHLY, CDR2 FYNNEI. The V gene lost 3 bases and the J gene lost 2 bases, with 16 bases spanning the gap. The CDR3 covers 16 residues. The chain's CDR3 is CASSDWKRALQETQYF. The CDR3 DNA follows: TGTGCCAGCAGTGATTGGAAGCGGGCTTTACAAGAGACCCAGTACTTC.

J is TRBJ2-7 and V is TRBV9; the D gene is possibly TRBD1 (6 bases). The CDR3 is 15 residues long. CDR1 is SGDLS and CDR2 is YYNGEE in the germline V gene. V lost 4 bases and J lost 2, with 16 bases in between. The CDR3 nucleotides are TGTGCCAGCAGCAAAGAAGGGGCAGGGGCCTACGAGCAGTACTTC. Its protein product is CASSKEGAGAYEQYF.

The gene calls are TRBV7-6 and TRBJ1-1, with 7 bases lining up with TRBD1. The V gene end was trimmed by 5 bases and the J gene end by 0 bases; junction bases not matched to a gene: 12. The CDR3 loop spans 17 amino acids. Germline-derived CDR1 and CDR2 are SGHVS and FNYEAQ. CDR3 region: CASSLRQGRGLNTEAFF. For the CDR3, the DNA is TGTGCCAGCAGCCTCCGACAGGGAAGGGGGTTGAACACTGAAGCTTTCTTT.

This chain joins TRBV5-1 and TRBJ2-3, with D perhaps matching TRBD2 (6 bases). CDR3 length equals 14 residues. Trimming removed 1 base from V and 3 bases from J, with 9 bases in between. The germline V gene has CDR1 SGHRS and CDR2 YFSETQ. The CDR3 DNA reads as TGCGCCAGCAGCTTGATGGAGGGAACAGATACGCAGTATTTT. It is translated as CASSLMEGTDTQYF.

V and J are TRBV2 and TRBJ1-1; 7 bases fit TRBD1. Trimming at V came to 2 bases and at J to 1 base, leaving 13 bases not matched to a gene. CDR1 is SNHLY, CDR2 FYNNEI, per germline. The CDR3 length is 18 residues. CDR3 coding DNA: TGTGCCAGCAGTGAATGGAGAGGGGGCTCTTCGAGGAACACTGAAGCTTTCTTT. It is translated as CASSEWRGGSSRNTEAFF.

The V gene is TRBV9, the J gene TRBJ1-1; the D is unclear. The CDR3 is 12 amino acids. V lost 0 bases and J 8 bases, leaving 8 bases between the germline ends. Germline V gives CDR1 SGDLS, CDR2 YYNGEE. The CDR3 loop is CASSVGDGEAFF. Written as DNA, the CDR3 is TGTGCCAGCAGCGTAGGTGACGGGGAAGCTTTCTTT.

CDR3 DNA sequence: TGTGCCAGCAGCCCAACTAGCGGGACCGCGAACACCGGGGAGCTGTTTTTT. Translated: CASSPTSGTANTGELFF. The chain employs TRBV7-6 and TRBJ2-2; TRBD2 aligns across 10 bases. Germline trimming cut 5 bases from V and 0 bases from J; bases unmatched to any gene: 6. CDR1 and CDR2 (germline): SGHVS, FNYEAQ. This CDR3 has 17 residues.

The gene calls are TRBV30 and TRBJ2-2, with 11 bases aligning to TRBD2. CDR1 and CDR2 from the germline V gene are GTSNPN and SVGIG (reference sequence). There are 16 residues in the CDR3. Trimming cost V 1 base and J 4 bases; bases outside gene matches: 5. The CDR3 protein is CAWSDVSGRVTGELFF. In DNA form, the CDR3 reads TGTGCCTGGAGTGATGTTAGCGGGAGGGTCACCGGGGAGCTGTTTTTT. Full variable domain (missing parts from reference TRBV30 and TRBJ2-2): SQTIHQWPATLVQPVGSPLSLECTVEGTSNPNLYWYRQAAGRGLQLLFYSVGIGQISSEVPQNLSASRPQDRQFILSSKKLLLSDSGFYLCAWSDVSGRVTGELFFGEGSRLTVL.

The chain joins TRBV6-6 to TRBJ2-2; D call uncertain. The CDR3 loop spans 13 amino acids. The germline V and J ends were trimmed by 5 bases and 4 bases, with 8 bases remaining between them. Germline CDR1 is MNHNY and CDR2 is SVGAGI (reference sequence). The chain's CDR3 is CASSTPVTGELFF. CDR3 sequence (DNA): TGTGCCAGCAGTACCCCGGTCACCGGGGAGCTGTTTTTT.

The gene calls are TRBV7-5 and TRBJ1-1. TRBV7-5 is deemed a pseudogene. The CDR3 is 12 residues long. This chain's CDR3 is CASSNGGTEAFF. The CDR3 DNA is TGTGCCAGCAGTAACGGCGGCACTGAAGCTTTCTTT.

The chain employs TRBV4-2 and TRBJ1-2; no definite D call. This CDR3 spans 12 amino acids. With 2 bases removed from V and 7 bases from J, the gap between germline ends came to 8 bases. The germline V gene encodes CDR1 LGHNA and CDR2 YNFKEQ. In DNA form, the CDR3 reads TGTGCCAGCAGCCAACCGGGTGGTGGCTACACCTTC. As protein: CASSQPGGGYTF.

This chain connects TRBV11-2 to TRBJ1-6; D perhaps matches TRBD1 (5 bases). The CDR3 is 15 amino acids. V dropped 3 bases and J dropped 9 bases, with 15 bases sitting between them. Germline V gives CDR1 SGHAT, CDR2 FQNNGV. CDR3 sequence: CASSFLVGQGSPLHF. In DNA, the CDR3 is TGTGCCAGCAGCTTCCTGGTCGGGCAGGGTTCACCCCTCCACTTT. Based on the CDR3 plus reference TRBV11-2 and TRBJ1-6, the full variable domain is EAGVAQSPRYKIIEKRQSVAFWCNPISGHATLYWYQQILGQGPKLLIQFQNNGVVDDSQLPKDRFSAERLKGVDSTLKIQPAKLEDSAVYLCASSFLVGQGSPLHFGNGTRLTVT.

The V call is TRBV27, the J call TRBJ2-1; TRBD1 might be the D (6 bases). This CDR3 contains 14 residues. Germline CDR1 and CDR2: MNHEY and SMNVEV (reference sequence). Trimming removed 6 bases from V and 8 bases from J, with 17 bases in between. This CDR3 reads CASRTNRAWDEQFF. CDR3 DNA sequence: TGTGCCAGCAGAACAAACAGGGCCTGGGATGAGCAGTTCTTC.

CDR3 nucleotides: TGTGCCAGCAGCTTAACGGGGGACAGGGTGGACTCCTACGAGCAGTACTTC. This codes for CASSLTGDRVDSYEQYF. This chain links TRBV7-3 with TRBJ2-7, with 9 positions matching TRBD1. CDR1 is SGHTA, CDR2 FQGTGA, per germline. The CDR3 is 17 residues long. The J segment lost 0 bases and the V segment lost 0 bases, leaving 6 bases of the junction unmatched.

V gene TRBV19 combines with J gene TRBJ2-3; 8 bases are shared with TRBD1. The CDR3 is 13 residues long. Germline lookup yields CDR1 LNHDA and CDR2 SQIVND (reference sequence). V gave up 10 bases and J gave up 6 bases; unmatched junction bases: 9. CDR3: CATQDRVVDTQYF. CDR3 coding DNA: TGTGCCACACAGGACAGGGTGGTCGATACGCAGTATTTT. Based on the CDR3 plus reference TRBV19 and TRBJ2-3, the full variable domain is DGGITQSPKYLFRKEGQNVTLSCEQNLNHDAMYWYRQDPGQGLRLIYYSQIVNDFQKGDIAEGYSVSREKKESFPLTVTSAQKNPTAFYLCATQDRVVDTQYFGPGTRLTVL.

The chain is built from TRBV19 and TRBJ2-2, with D uncertain. CDR1 and CDR2 (germline): LNHDA, SQIVND (reference sequence). V was pared by 3 bases and J by 6 bases, with 8 bases between. CDR3 length: 13 residues. DNA of the CDR3: TGTGCCAGTAGTATGCGGTACCCCGGGGAGCTGTTTTTT. Its protein is CASSMRYPGELFF.